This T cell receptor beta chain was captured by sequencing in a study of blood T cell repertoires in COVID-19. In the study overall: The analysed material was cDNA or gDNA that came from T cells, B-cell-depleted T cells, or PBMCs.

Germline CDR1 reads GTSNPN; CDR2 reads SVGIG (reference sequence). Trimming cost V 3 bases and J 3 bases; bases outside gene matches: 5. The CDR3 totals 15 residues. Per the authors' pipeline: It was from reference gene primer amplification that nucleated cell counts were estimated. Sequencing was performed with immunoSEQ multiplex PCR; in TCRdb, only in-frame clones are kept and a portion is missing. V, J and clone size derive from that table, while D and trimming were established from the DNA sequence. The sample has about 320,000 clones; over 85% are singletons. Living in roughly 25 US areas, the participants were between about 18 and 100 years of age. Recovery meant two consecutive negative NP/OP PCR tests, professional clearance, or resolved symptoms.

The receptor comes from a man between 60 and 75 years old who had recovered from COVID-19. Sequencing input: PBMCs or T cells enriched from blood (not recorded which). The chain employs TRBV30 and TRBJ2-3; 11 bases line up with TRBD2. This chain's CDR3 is CAWRPGLAVTDTQYF. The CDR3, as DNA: TGTGCCTGGAGGCCGGGACTAGCGGTTACAGATACGCAGTATTTT.